The 21 T cell receptor beta chains in this list originate from one sample, sequenced in a study of blood T cell repertoires in COVID-19. The assay was immunoSEQ multiplex PCR, and TCRdb's table has in-frame clones only and misses some. The sample records 400,000 or so clones, approximately 90% being singletons. The sample taken for sequencing was PBMCs or T cells enriched from blood (not recorded which). Every receptor here comes from a man aged 25 to 40 who had recovered from COVID-19.

This rearrangement joins TRBV30 to TRBJ2-5; 8 nucleotides match TRBD2. The V gene's germline CDR1 is GTSNPN and CDR2 SVGIG (reference sequence). The CDR3 runs to 15 residues. V dropped 0 bases and J dropped 5; count of bases not matched to a gene: 8. The CDR3: CAWSVSGGPGETQYF. The CDR3, as DNA: TGTGCCTGGAGTGTTTCGGGAGGGCCGGGGGAGACCCAGTACTTC. Full variable domain (outside the CDR3, taken from reference TRBV30 and TRBJ2-5): SQTIHQWPATLVQPVGSPLSLECTVEGTSNPNLYWYRQAAGRGLQLLFYSVGIGQISSEVPQNLSASRPQDRQFILSSKKLLLSDSGFYLCAWSVSGGPGETQYFGPGTRLLVL.

This chain connects TRBV5-8 to TRBJ2-2; TRBD1 matches 7 bases. Germline V lookup: CDR1 SGHTS, CDR2 YDEGEE. Trimming took 2 bases from V and 4 from J; bases not matched to a gene: 5. The CDR3 runs 15 residues. The CDR3 DNA reads as TGTGCCAGCAGCTTACAGGGGCCGTTCACCGGGGAGCTGTTTTTT. It yields the protein CASSLQGPFTGELFF.

The V call is TRBV27, the J call TRBJ2-7, with TRBD2 as a possible D gene (5 bases). This CDR3 has 12 amino acids. V lost 7 bases and J lost 9, with 16 bases in between. Germline V gene sequence: CDR1 MNHEY, CDR2 SMNVEV (reference sequence). The CDR3 DNA sequence: TGTGCCAGCACTACCCACGGAGGTGGGCAGTACTTC. It encodes CASTTHGGGQYF.

The gene calls are TRBV3-1 (or the pseudogene TRBV3-2) and TRBJ2-7; 9 positions match TRBD2. The CDR3 loop spans 16 amino acids. V lost 2 bases, J lost 6 bases, and 11 bases stayed unmatched. Germline CDR1 reads LGHDT; CDR2 reads YNNKEL (reference sequence). CDR3 sequence (DNA): TGTGCCAGCAGCCAATCTCCCGGAGCGGGAGGAGTCGAGCAGTACTTC. Protein product: CASSQSPGAGGVEQYF.

This chain links TRBV7-2 with TRBJ2-7; TRBD1 agrees at 7 bases. J was trimmed by 6 bases and V by 4 bases; bases with no gene match: 6. The germline gives CDR1 SGHTA, CDR2 FQGNSA. The CDR3 loop spans 13 amino acids. The CDR3 DNA reads TGTGCCAGCAGCTATAGGGACAGACCCGAGCAGTACTTC. Translated, it gives CASSYRDRPEQYF.

The chain uses TRBV28 and TRBJ2-7, with D possibly matching TRBD1 (5 bases). Trimming took off 1 base at V and 4 bases at J, with 8 bases between the two ends. CDR1 is MDHEN and CDR2 is SYDVKM in the germline V gene. CDR3 length: 13 amino acids. This CDR3 reads CASSLYQGYEQYF. The DNA of the CDR3 is TGTGCCAGCAGTTTATATCAGGGTTACGAGCAGTACTTC.

The CDR3 loop is CASSLSQVPTYEQYF. The CDR3 nucleotides read TGTGCCAGCAGTTTATCTCAGGTTCCCACCTACGAGCAGTACTTC. The chain links TRBV27 to TRBJ2-7, with D uncertain. Trimming cost V 0 bases and J 2 bases, with 11 bases left between them. The germline V gene has CDR1 MNHEY and CDR2 SMNVEV (reference sequence). There are 15 residues in the CDR3.

V gene TRBV11-2 combines with J gene TRBJ2-7; D is unclear. This CDR3 is 13 amino acids long. Trimming removed 5 bases from V and 7 bases from J, with 15 bases in between. Per germline, CDR1 SGHAT and CDR2 FQNNGV. CDR3 amino acids: CASSQYYSEEQYF. CDR3 bases: TGTGCCAGCAGCCAGTACTACTCTGAGGAGCAGTACTTC.

The rearrangement links TRBV27 to TRBJ1-5; D unclear. The V gene's germline CDR1 is MNHEY and CDR2 SMNVEV (reference sequence). This CDR3 is 17 amino acids long. V was shortened by 0 bases and J by 0 bases, with 12 bases between the two germline ends. This chain's CDR3 is CASSLSWAQHSNQPQHF. The CDR3 DNA reads as TGTGCCAGCAGTTTATCATGGGCACAGCATAGCAATCAGCCCCAGCATTTT.

Here the CDR3 reads CASTWGGEAFF. Here the CDR3 DNA reads TGTGCCAGCACCTGGGGGGGTGAAGCTTTCTTT. The chain uses TRBV7-9 and TRBJ1-1, with D possibly TRBD1 on 5 matching bases. The V and J ends lost 7 bases and 7 bases respectively, with 10 bases between them. From germline, CDR1 is SEHNR and CDR2 FQNEAQ (reference sequence). The CDR3 has 11 amino acids.

This rearrangement joins TRBV14 to TRBJ1-2; 8 nucleotides align to TRBD1. Unmatched junction bases numbered 14, after V lost 3 bases and J lost 8 bases. The germline V gene encodes CDR1 SGHDN and CDR2 FVKESK. The CDR3 loop spans 16 amino acids. The CDR3 spells CASSHLASGGSMGYTF. The CDR3 bases are TGTGCCAGCAGCCATCTCGCCTCAGGGGGCAGTATGGGCTACACCTTC.

The genes are TRBV5-1 and TRBJ1-1; D perhaps matches TRBD1 (5 bases). V lost 0 bases and J 0 bases, leaving 9 bases between the germline ends. Germline V gene data show CDR1 as SGHRS and CDR2 as YFSETQ. The CDR3 runs 15 residues. The CDR3 reads CASSLGGALNTEAFF. In DNA form, the CDR3 reads TGCGCCAGCAGCTTGGGTGGGGCACTGAACACTGAAGCTTTCTTT.

The V gene is TRBV28, the J gene TRBJ1-4; possible D gene TRBD1, 5 bases. Germline V lookup: CDR1 MDHEN, CDR2 SYDVKM. Deletions cut 7 bases from V and 7 bases from J, with 10 bases between. The length of the CDR3 is 12 residues. In DNA form, the CDR3 reads TGTGCCAGCACAGGGTTGGGTGAAAAACTGTTTTTT. Its translation is CASTGLGEKLFF. The variable domain in full, completed from reference TRBV28 and TRBJ1-4, reads DVKVTQSSRYLVKRTGEKVFLECVQDMDHENMFWYRQDPGLGLRLIYFSYDVKMKEKGDIPEGYSVSREKKERFSLILESASTNQTSMYLCASTGLGEKLFFGSGTQLSVL.

This chain uses TRBV19 with TRBJ2-5, with a possible D match to TRBD1 (6 bases). From germline, CDR1 is LNHDA and CDR2 SQIVND (reference sequence). CDR3 length equals 14 residues. V shed 1 base and J shed 4 bases, with 10 bases lying between them. This CDR3 is CASSIGRGAETQYF. CDR3 in DNA: TGTGCCAGTAGTATAGGCAGGGGCGCAGAGACCCAGTACTTC. Full variable domain (rest looked up from reference TRBV19 and TRBJ2-5): DGGITQSPKYLFRKEGQNVTLSCEQNLNHDAMYWYRQDPGQGLRLIYYSQIVNDFQKGDIAEGYSVSREKKESFPLTVTSAQKNPTAFYLCASSIGRGAETQYFGPGTRLLVL.

The genes are TRBV9 and TRBJ2-7; no definite D call. The CDR3 loop spans 12 amino acids. Germline V CDR1 and CDR2: SGDLS, YYNGEE. Trimming shortened V by 4 bases and J by 0 bases, and 5 bases separated the two germline ends. The CDR3: CASSPGSYEQYF. The CDR3 DNA follows: TGTGCCAGCAGCCCCGGCTCCTACGAGCAGTACTTC.

J is TRBJ2-1 and V is TRBV6-5, with TRBD2 matching over 11 bases. Germline V CDR1 and CDR2: MNHEY, SVGAGI. The CDR3 consists of 14 residues. The ends lost 6 bases at V and 7 bases at J; junction bases unmatched: 5. Here the CDR3 DNA reads TGTGCCAGCAGGGCTAGCGGGAGGTTTAATGAGCAGTTCTTC. This codes for CASRASGRFNEQFF.

The V gene is TRBV4-1, the J gene TRBJ2-1; D is perhaps TRBD2 (6 bases). Per germline, CDR1 MGHRA and CDR2 YSYEKL. V lost 0 bases and J 1 base, leaving 10 bases between the germline ends. The CDR3 is 16 amino acids. The DNA for the CDR3 is TGCGCCAGCAGCCAAGAGGAGGGCCAGTCCTACAATGAGCAGTTCTTC. This codes for CASSQEEGQSYNEQFF.

The chain is built from TRBV7-9 and TRBJ2-3; D remains ambiguous. The CDR3 has 16 amino acids. V was pared by 5 bases and J by 4 bases, with 19 bases between. The V gene's germline CDR1 is SEHNR and CDR2 FQNEAQ (reference sequence). The CDR3 loop is CASSLTPHLVSDTQYF. In DNA, the CDR3 is TGTGCCAGCAGCCTAACACCTCACCTAGTTTCAGATACGCAGTATTTT.

The chain joins TRBV5-1 to TRBJ2-1, with 14 bases aligning to TRBD2. The trim removed 6 bases at V and 7 bases at J, leaving 9 bases unmatched. This CDR3 is built from 16 residues. Germline V gene data show CDR1 as SGHRS and CDR2 as YFSETQ. CDR3 loop: CASKPPGLAGVNEQFF. CDR3 sequence (DNA): TGCGCCAGCAAACCACCGGGACTAGCGGGAGTGAATGAGCAGTTCTTC.

This chain links TRBV5-4 with TRBJ2-3; possible D gene TRBD2, 6 bases. CDR3 length equals 15 residues. V lost 4 bases, J lost 4 bases, and 16 bases lay in between. Germline lookup yields CDR1 SGHNT and CDR2 YYREEE (reference sequence). CDR3 coding DNA: TGTGCCAGCAGCAAGCCTAGCGTACTGGCAGATACGCAGTATTTT. This codes for CASSKPSVLADTQYF.

V and J are TRBV10-3 and TRBJ1-2; a weak D match, TRBD1 (5 bases). The CDR3 spans 16 residues. Germline-derived CDR1 and CDR2 are ENHRY and SYGVKD. Trimming shortened V by 2 bases and J by 4 bases, and 17 bases separated the two germline ends. The CDR3 DNA reads TGTGCCATCAGTGAGCAAACTACAGGCCACTTCTATGGCTACACCTTC. Amino acid sequence: CAISEQTTGHFYGYTF.